This entry lists 3 T cell receptor beta chains sequenced from one sample in a study of blood T cells in healthy people across ages. A second PCR, run for about 7 to 12 cycles, used a sample-barcoded 5' primer plus a J-beta primer mix. TCRdb used MiXCR to reprocess the 5' RACE reads, holding one entry per CDR3 protein. The sample lists about 1.6 million distinct CDR3 sequences; around 36% were seen once. Sequenced: blood. These receptors were collected from a woman aged 25 to 39 in good health.

V usage is TRBV12-3 or TRBV12-4 and J usage is TRBJ2-5, with D possibly TRBD1 on 5 matching bases. The CDR3 has 15 residues. V lost 3 bases and J 5 bases, leaving 16 bases between the germline ends. The CDR3 DNA is TGTGCCAGCAGTTTCGGCAGGGCAGTGCGGGAGACCCAGTACTTC. Amino acid sequence: CASSFGRAVRETQYF.

The chain employs TRBV20-1 and TRBJ1-2; maybe TRBD1 (5 bases). This CDR3 spans 13 amino acids. Trimming cost V 3 bases and J 7 bases, with 15 bases left between them. Per germline, CDR1 DFQATT and CDR2 SNEGSKA (reference sequence). CDR3 loop: CSARAQRGFGYTF. CDR3 nucleotides: TGCAGTGCTAGGGCCCAACGGGGGTTTGGCTACACCTTC.

The chain joins TRBV4-1 to TRBJ2-5, with D tentatively TRBD2 (5 bases). Germline V CDR1 and CDR2: MGHRA, YSYEKL. V was clipped by 0 bases and J by 4 bases, with 15 bases between them. The CDR3 contains 16 residues. This chain's CDR3 is CASSQDGNGVRETQYF. CDR3 DNA sequence: TGCGCCAGCAGCCAAGATGGGAACGGGGTCCGAGAGACCCAGTACTTC.